The 17 T cell receptor beta chains reported below all come from one sample, sequenced in a study of neurological immune-mediated disorders. TCRdb processed the 5' RACE reads anew with MiXCR; each CDR3 protein has one entry. The table has around 80,000 distinct CDR3 sequences, 10% seen once. The specimen was PBMCs. Receptor source: a man between 35 and 55 years old in good health.

This clonotype appeared many times. The chain recombines TRBV12-3 or TRBV12-4 with TRBJ2-5, with 12 bases matching TRBD2. There are 14 residues in the CDR3. With 6 bases clipped from V and 2 bases from J, the junction kept 1 base outside the gene matches. The CDR3 DNA is TGTGCCAGCAGCCTAGCGGGGGGGCAAGAGACCCAGTACTTC. As protein: CASSLAGGQETQYF.

The genes are TRBV7-6 and TRBJ1-1; unclear D gene. CDR1 and CDR2 (germline): SGHVS, FNYEAQ. CDR3 length equals 17 residues. V shed 7 bases and J shed 0 bases, with 21 bases lying between them. The CDR3 DNA is TGTGCCAGCAAGGAGGAGGCTGGGGAAATCATGAACACTGAAGCTTTCTTT. Translation: CASKEEAGEIMNTEAFF. Full variable domain (outside the CDR3, taken from reference TRBV7-6 and TRBJ1-1): GAGVSQSPRYKVTKRGQDVALRCDPISGHVSLYWYRQALGQGPEFLTYFNYEAQQDKSGLPNDRFSAERPEGSISTLTIQRTEQRDSAMYRCASKEEAGEIMNTEAFFGQGTRLTVV.

This clonotype was seen repeatedly, ten times or more. The chain employs TRBV5-1 and TRBJ2-3; 12 positions match TRBD2. From germline, CDR1 is SGHRS and CDR2 YFSETQ. This CDR3 contains 14 residues. The J segment lost 12 bases and the V segment lost 0 bases, leaving 5 bases of the junction unmatched. The CDR3 coding sequence is TGCGCCAGCAGCTTGGGGACTAGCGGGGAGATTCAGTATTTT. The encoded protein is CASSLGTSGEIQYF.

This clonotype occurred many times. The chain has TRBV7-9 and TRBJ2-1, with D possibly being TRBD2 (6 bases). Germline CDR1 SEHNR, CDR2 FQNEAQ (reference sequence). This CDR3 has 15 residues. Trimming took off 0 bases at V and 8 bases at J, with 14 bases between the two ends. CDR3 nucleotide sequence: TGTGCCAGCAGCTTAGCGCGGGGTCCTGACGATGAGCAGTTCTTC. Amino acids: CASSLARGPDDEQFF.

There are many counts of this clonotype. The rearrangement joins TRBV5-1 to TRBJ2-7; 8 bases match TRBD1. V dropped 1 base and J dropped 1; count of bases not matched to a gene: 10. The V gene's germline CDR1 is SGHRS and CDR2 YFSETQ. The CDR3 totals 17 residues. This CDR3 is CASSLTFPGGASYEQYF. CDR3 bases: TGCGCCAGCAGCTTGACGTTTCCAGGGGGCGCTTCCTACGAGCAGTACTTC.

This clonotype has at least ten counts. V gene TRBV7-8 combines with J gene TRBJ2-3; TRBD2 agrees at 7 bases. There are 14 residues in the CDR3. Germline CDR1 and CDR2: SGHVS and FQNEAQ. After removal of 5 bases from V and 4 bases from J, the junction contained 6 bases not matched to a gene. CDR3 in amino acids: CASSSGDVADTQYF. The DNA for the CDR3 is TGTGCCAGCAGCAGCGGGGACGTGGCAGATACGCAGTATTTT.

This clonotype was observed many times. This chain uses TRBV2 with TRBJ2-1; a weak D match, TRBD2 (6 bases). CDR3 length equals 14 residues. V dropped 5 bases and J dropped 3 bases, with 11 bases sitting between them. Germline V lookup: CDR1 SNHLY, CDR2 FYNNEI. The CDR3 DNA sequence: TGTGCCAGCAGTACCTTCGGGGGCTACAATGAGCAGTTCTTC. It encodes CASSTFGGYNEQFF. The whole variable domain, remainder taken from reference TRBV2 and TRBJ2-1, is EPEVTQTPSHQVTQMGQEVILRCVPISNHLYFYWYRQILGQKVEFLVSFYNNEISEKSEIFDDQFSVERPDGSNFTLKIRSTKLEDSAMYFCASSTFGGYNEQFFGPGTRLTVL.

This clonotype was seen at least ten times. V gene TRBV27 combines with J gene TRBJ2-1; D might be TRBD1 (6 bases). Looked up from germline, CDR1 is MNHEY and CDR2 is SMNVEV (reference sequence). The V end lost 8 bases, the J end lost 4 bases, and 12 bases lay between the germline ends. The CDR3 runs to 13 residues. CDR3 region: CASSQGIYNEQFF. The CDR3 coding sequence is TGTGCCAGCTCCCAGGGGATATACAATGAGCAGTTCTTC.

This clonotype was found many times. The chain is built from TRBV6-1 and TRBJ1-3; D gene uncertain. This CDR3 has 14 residues. Looked up from germline, CDR1 is MNHNS and CDR2 is SASEGT. Trimming removed 7 bases from V and 2 bases from J, with 12 bases in between. The CDR3 DNA reads as TGTGCCAGCAAATCGTCCAACGCTGGAAACACCATATATTTT. Amino acids: CASKSSNAGNTIYF.

This clonotype was seen repeatedly, ten times or more. The chain combines TRBV5-4 with TRBJ1-1; no firm D call. V lost 0 bases, J lost 0 bases, and 3 bases lay in between. Germline V gene sequence: CDR1 SGHNT, CDR2 YYREEE (reference sequence). CDR3 size: 13 residues. CDR3 protein: CASSLALNTEAFF. The CDR3 DNA is TGTGCCAGCAGCTTGGCCCTGAACACTGAAGCTTTCTTT.

A few counts support this clonotype. The CDR3 region is CASSRVQYNEQFF. DNA for the CDR3: TGTGCCAGCAGCCGTGTACAGTACAATGAGCAGTTCTTC. The V call is TRBV3-1, the J call TRBJ2-1; no firm D call. The germline V gene encodes CDR1 LGHDT and CDR2 YNNKEL (reference sequence). The CDR3 has 13 amino acids. Trimming removed 4 bases at V and 4 bases at J, with 8 bases between.

V and J are TRBV7-2 and TRBJ2-5; D possibly corresponds to TRBD1 (6 bases). CDR3 length: 13 residues. Between the trimmed V and J ends, which lost 5 bases and 5 bases, there was a span of 12 bases. Germline CDR1 SGHTA, CDR2 FQGNSA. The CDR3 sequence is CASSTPQGETQYF. The CDR3 DNA sequence: TGTGCCAGCAGCACTCCACAGGGTGAGACCCAGTACTTC. The full variable domain, with the rest looked up from reference TRBV7-2 and TRBJ2-5, is GAGVSQSPSNKVTEKGKDVELRCDPISGHTALYWYRQSLGQGLEFLIYFQGNSAPDKSGLPSDRFSAERTGGSVSTLTIQRTQQEDSAVYLCASSTPQGETQYFGPGTRLLVL.

This clonotype was recorded many times. V usage is TRBV5-6 and J usage is TRBJ2-2; D may be TRBD2 (5 bases). The V gene lost 3 bases and the J gene lost 6 bases, with 6 bases spanning the gap. The CDR3 covers 12 residues. Germline V gene data show CDR1 as SGHDT and CDR2 as YYEEEE. The CDR3 region has the DNA TGTGCCAGCAGCTCTAGCCCCGGGGAGCTGTTTTTT. Residues: CASSSSPGELFF. Based on the CDR3 plus reference TRBV5-6 and TRBJ2-2, the full variable domain is DAGVTQSPTHLIKTRGQQVTLRCSPKSGHDTVSWYQQALGQGPQFIFQYYEEEERQRGNFPDRFSGHQFPNYSSELNVNALLLGDSALYLCASSSSPGELFFGEGSRLTVL.

This clonotype was recorded at least ten times. The V call is TRBV10-3, the J call TRBJ2-7; no definite D call. The CDR3 loop spans 13 amino acids. The V gene lost 2 bases and the J gene lost 6 bases, with 11 bases spanning the gap. CDR1 and CDR2 (germline): ENHRY, SYGVKD. The CDR3: CAISERQASEQYF. CDR3 DNA: TGTGCCATCAGTGAGCGGCAGGCGAGCGAGCAGTACTTC.

This clonotype is classed as medium-sized. V usage is TRBV29-1 and J usage is TRBJ2-3, with a tentative D call TRBD1 (5 bases). V lost 6 bases to trimming and J lost 0 bases, with 16 bases between them. The CDR3 has 15 amino acids. Germline assignment: CDR1 SQVTM and CDR2 ANQGSEA. CDR3: CSVSPQGSSTDTQYF. The CDR3 DNA reads TGCAGCGTCTCGCCCCAGGGTAGTAGCACAGATACGCAGTATTTT.

This clonotype came up many times. The rearrangement joins TRBV10-1 to TRBJ1-2, with 7 bases fitting TRBD1. The CDR3 contains 13 residues. Unmatched junction bases numbered 5, after V lost 5 bases and J lost 5 bases. The germline gives CDR1 WNHNN, CDR2 SYGVQD (reference sequence). CDR3 region: CASSPGQPYGYTF. The DNA for the CDR3 is TGCGCCAGCAGTCCGGGACAGCCTTATGGCTACACCTTC.

This clonotype was seen ten or more times. The chain links TRBV6-5 to TRBJ2-7, with 8 nucleotides matching TRBD2. The CDR3 covers 16 residues. The ends lost 0 bases at V and 6 bases at J; junction bases unmatched: 10. Germline V CDR1 and CDR2: MNHEY, SVGAGI. The CDR3 sequence: CASSYSEGLDASEQYF. The CDR3 DNA reads TGTGCCAGCAGTTACTCAGAGGGACTAGATGCCAGCGAGCAGTACTTC.